The TCR beta chain under discussion was sequenced for a study of graft-versus-host responses after intestinal transplantation (dated by TCRdb to about 2021). Regarding the complete study: The transplants that recipients received were multivisceral, liver-intestinal, or isolated intestinal. The cohort enrolled about two dozen intestinal transplant recipients including one retransplant, and a few patients lacking pretransplant specimens were excluded. A peak of at least 4% donor T cells among recipient peripheral blood mononuclear cells was the definition used for donor T cell macrochimerism. Samples from a few later patients were sequenced in-house on an Illumina MiSeq with MiXCR processing rather than by the commercial service. To identify alloreactive clones, pre-transplant mixed lymphocyte reaction products were sequenced and compared with unstimulated pre-transplant donor and recipient T cells. Anti-thymocyte globulin induction was given to all recipients, followed by maintenance tacrolimus and steroids for approximately three years. Graft-versus-host and host-versus-graft alloreactive T cell clones were tracked in the graft, circulation and bone marrow after intestinal transplantation using bulk TCR-beta CDR3 sequencing. Study-wide conclusions, independent of this receptor: Early after transplant, peak levels of circulating GvH clones were found to be associated with declines in HvG clones. In patients with donor T cell macrochimerism, the allografts had high GvH to HvG T cell clonal ratios. The relatively low number and heterogeneity of intestinal transplant patients limited the conclusions. GvH clones were found in recipient bone marrow, and some of the GvH clones appeared earlier in ileal mucosa or blood, which is consistent with an intestinal mucosal origin.

This clone came up once. The antigen it binds to is not known. Base qualities are not at hand, and no much larger clone is one base apart. The germline V gene specifies MDHEN as CDR1 and SYDVKM as CDR2. Including the terminal cysteine and phenylalanine, the CDR3 comprises 14 residues. Just CDR3 DNA is preserved here, 42 bases in frame from base 1. Deletion took 3 bases off V and 8 bases off J, with a span of 16 bases between the germline ends. This sample's time point label indicates: cells obtained before transplantation from donor or recipient. CD3+CD4+ and CD3+CD8+ populations were FACS-sorted from unstimulated pre-transplant donor and recipient cells taken from spleen or lymph nodes. Libraries came from the immunoSEQ multiplex PCR assay. For most patients, genomic DNA was isolated with the Qiagen DNeasy Blood and Tissue Kit and shipped frozen to Adaptive Biotechnologies for TCR sequencing. Adaptive Biotechnologies carried out high-throughput TCR-beta CDR3 sequencing of genomic DNA for most patients. Per the source publication's procedure: Adaptive's ImmunoSEQ software was the source of the TCR sequencing data for 15 to 20 patients, while a few other patients were processed with MiXCR and VDJtools. To correct CD4 versus CD8 sorting errors, any sequence found in both subsets at a frequency ratio below 5:1 was removed. CDR3 nucleotide sequences shared between donor and recipient were removed because the origin of such sequences could not be assigned. To be classed as alloreactive, a clone needed at least 2-fold expansion over unstimulated cells and a minimum CFSE-low frequency of 0.002% (template counts) or 0.001% (read counts). Clones detected in sequenced pre-transplant spleen, lymph node, or MLR CFSE-low populations of the donor or recipient were defined as mappable. The cumulative frequency of alloreactive clones was calculated as a percentage of all sequences, weighted by copy number. Here the immuneACCESS table is served through TCRdb, limited to in-frame sequences with V and J called. Missing clones are a known gap in these copies; in checked studies unresolved V genes cover under half, and the rest lacks a known reason. D and trimming were read from the DNA, whereas the V and J calls and clone size are those reported in that table. The sample table contains approximately 90,000 clones; only one count was recorded for around 89% of them. The ten largest account for around 0.3% of the sample.

The chain was built from TRBV28 and TRBJ1-2; a confident D gene designation cannot be given. The source is a human donor who was the organ donor for an intestinal transplant. The source was unstimulated CD4+ T cells sorted from spleen or lymph node cells, collected before transplant. The CDR3 corresponds to CASSLRQSPRGYTF. The sequenced DNA: TGTGCCAGCAGTTTGCGGCAATCCCCTCGAGGCTACACCTTC.